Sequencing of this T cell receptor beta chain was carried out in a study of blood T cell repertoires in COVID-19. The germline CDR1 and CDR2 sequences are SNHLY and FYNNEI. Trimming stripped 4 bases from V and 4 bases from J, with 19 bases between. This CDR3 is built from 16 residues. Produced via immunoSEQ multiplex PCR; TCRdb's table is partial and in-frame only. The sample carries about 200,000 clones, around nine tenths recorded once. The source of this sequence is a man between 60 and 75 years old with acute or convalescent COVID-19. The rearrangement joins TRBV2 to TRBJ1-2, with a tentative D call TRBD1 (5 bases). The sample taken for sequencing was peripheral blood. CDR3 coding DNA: TGTGCCAGCAGTGCTAGTACCCGCAGGGTAGGCTATGGCTACACCTTC. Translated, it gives CASSASTRRVGYGYTF.